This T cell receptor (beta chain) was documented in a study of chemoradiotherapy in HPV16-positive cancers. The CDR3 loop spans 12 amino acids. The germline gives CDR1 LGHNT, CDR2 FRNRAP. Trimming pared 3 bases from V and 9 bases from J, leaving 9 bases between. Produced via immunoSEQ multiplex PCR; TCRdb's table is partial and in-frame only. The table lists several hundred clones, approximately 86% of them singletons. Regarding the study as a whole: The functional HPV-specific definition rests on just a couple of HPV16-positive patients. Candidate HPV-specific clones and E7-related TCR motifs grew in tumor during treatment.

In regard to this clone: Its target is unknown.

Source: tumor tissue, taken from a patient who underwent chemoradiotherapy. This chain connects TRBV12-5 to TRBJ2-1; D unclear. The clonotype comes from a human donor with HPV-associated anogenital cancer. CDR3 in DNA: TGTGCTAGTGGTTTTGTACTCGGTGAGCAGTTCTTC. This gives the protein CASGFVLGEQFF.